The 10 T cell receptor beta chains below all came from one sample that was sequenced in a study of blood T cell repertoires in COVID-19. Profiled with immunoSEQ multiplex PCR; TCRdb holds only in-frame clones, not every one. The sample includes about 220,000 clones, more than 85% of them seen just once. The sample taken for sequencing was peripheral blood. These receptors were taken from a woman aged 45-65 years with COVID-19, enrolled during active disease.

The rearrangement uses TRBV29-1 and TRBJ1-1; 7 nucleotides match TRBD1. V shed 1 base and J 3 bases; nucleotides not matched to a gene: 5. Germline assignment: CDR1 SQVTM and CDR2 ANQGSEA. The CDR3 is 14 residues long. The CDR3 DNA reads as TGCAGCGTTGAAGGGGGACAGAGGTACACTGAAGCTTTCTTT. It is translated as CSVEGGQRYTEAFF.

This clone was observed a handful of times. This sequence joins TRBV5-4 and TRBJ2-6; 9 bases align to TRBD1. With 3 bases clipped from V and 4 bases from J, the junction kept 8 bases outside the gene matches. Germline CDR1 is SGHNT and CDR2 is YYREEE (reference sequence). The CDR3 is made up of 17 amino acids. Here the CDR3 reads CASSSLDRGLGANVLTF. CDR3 bases: TGTGCCAGCAGCTCACTAGACAGGGGGTTAGGGGCCAACGTCCTGACTTTC. The full variable domain, in which reference TRBV5-4 and TRBJ2-6 provide the parts outside the CDR3, is ETGVTQSPTHLIKTRGQQVTLRCSSQSGHNTVSWYQQALGQGPQFIFQYYREEENGRGNFPPRFSGLQFPNYSSELNVNALELDDSALYLCASSSLDRGLGANVLTFGAGSRLTVL.

This clone appeared a single time. The V and J genes are TRBV3-1 (or the pseudogene TRBV3-2) and TRBJ1-6; 7 nucleotides agree with TRBD1. Germline CDR1 reads LGHDT; CDR2 reads YNNKEL (reference sequence). V lost 3 bases to trimming and J lost 10 bases; unmatched junction nucleotides: 3. The CDR3 length is 13 residues. CDR3 sequence reads: CASSQNRGSPLHF. In nucleotides, the CDR3 is TGTGCCAGCAGCCAGAACAGGGGATCACCCCTCCACTTT.

The genes are TRBV11-3 and TRBJ2-5; TRBD1 is a possible D gene (5 bases). The CDR3 sequence is 15 residues long. Germline CDR1 reads SGHNT; CDR2 reads YENEEA. V dropped 2 bases and J dropped 0 bases, with 10 bases sitting between them. The CDR3 loop is CASSLSTVYQETQYF. The DNA of the CDR3 is TGTGCCAGCAGCTTATCGACAGTATACCAAGAGACCCAGTACTTC.

There are a few counts of this clone. The rearrangement uses TRBV9 and TRBJ1-1; maybe TRBD1 (5 bases). This CDR3 contains 15 residues. The germline V and J ends were trimmed by 3 bases and 7 bases, with 19 bases remaining between them. CDR1 and CDR2 (germline): SGDLS, YYNGEE. In nucleotides, the CDR3 is TGTGCCAGCAGCGCCGCCGGGACTGGGGGTAGTGAAGCTTTCTTT. Protein sequence: CASSAAGTGGSEAFF. Drawing the rest from reference TRBV9 and TRBJ1-1, the complete variable domain is DSGVTQTPKHLITATGQRVTLRCSPRSGDLSVYWYQQSLDQGLQFLIQYYNGEERAKGNILERFSAQQFPDLHSELNLSSLELGDSALYFCASSAAGTGGSEAFFGQGTRLTVV.

V and J are TRBV11-2 and TRBJ2-1, with D maybe TRBD1 (5 bases). The V end lost 3 bases, the J end lost 0 bases, and 18 bases lay between the germline ends. The germline V gene encodes CDR1 SGHAT and CDR2 FQNNGV. This CDR3 has 18 residues. Here the CDR3 DNA reads TGTGCCAGCAGCTTCGACCTGACAGACCTAAGCTCCTACAATGAGCAGTTCTTC. It translates to CASSFDLTDLSSYNEQFF. Drawing the rest from reference TRBV11-2 and TRBJ2-1, the complete variable domain is EAGVAQSPRYKIIEKRQSVAFWCNPISGHATLYWYQQILGQGPKLLIQFQNNGVVDDSQLPKDRFSAERLKGVDSTLKIQPAKLEDSAVYLCASSFDLTDLSSYNEQFFGPGTRLTVL.

The rearrangement joins TRBV14 to TRBJ1-6, with unresolved D. This CDR3 comprises 13 residues. Germline V gene data show CDR1 as SGHDN and CDR2 as FVKESK. The V and J ends lost 1 base and 7 bases respectively, with 5 bases between them. Here the CDR3 reads CASSQVQNSPLHF. For the CDR3, the DNA is TGTGCCAGCAGCCAAGTTCAGAATTCACCCCTCCACTTT.

This clone occurred once. The genes are TRBV9 and TRBJ2-2, with 7 bases fitting TRBD2. Per germline, CDR1 SGDLS and CDR2 YYNGEE. The V gene end was trimmed by 4 bases and the J gene end by 8 bases; junction bases not matched to a gene: 8. CDR3 length: 14 residues. In DNA form, the CDR3 reads TGTGCCAGCAGCATGGGACTAAGAGAGGGGGAGCTGTTTTTT. Its protein product is CASSMGLREGELFF.

The gene calls are TRBV30 and TRBJ1-2; perhaps TRBD1 as D (5 bases). The CDR3 consists of 16 residues. Germline CDR1 and CDR2: GTSNPN and SVGIG (reference sequence). V was pared by 0 bases and J by 4 bases, with 18 bases between. CDR3 DNA: TGTGCCTGGAGTGTACCTAGGGGCAAATATCGCTATGGCTACACCTTC. It yields the protein CAWSVPRGKYRYGYTF.

The V gene is TRBV30, the J gene TRBJ1-1, with 7 bases lining up with TRBD1. CDR1 is GTSNPN and CDR2 is SVGIG in the germline V gene (reference sequence). The CDR3 is 15 amino acids. The V and J ends lost 3 bases and 0 bases, in that order; junction bases with no gene match: 7. The CDR3 DNA reads TGTGCCTGGAGGCAGGGGGACAGACTGAACACTGAAGCTTTCTTT. It yields the protein CAWRQGDRLNTEAFF. The entire variable domain, with the rest obtained from reference TRBV30 and TRBJ1-1, is as follows: SQTIHQWPATLVQPVGSPLSLECTVEGTSNPNLYWYRQAAGRGLQLLFYSVGIGQISSEVPQNLSASRPQDRQFILSSKKLLLSDSGFYLCAWRQGDRLNTEAFFGQGTRLTVV.